At least ten counts were recorded for the clone carrying this T cell receptor beta chain. Its antigen is not identified. J lost 8 bases, V lost 5 bases, and 7 bases had no gene match. The CDR3 sequence is 13 residues long. Germline CDR1 MNHEY, CDR2 SMNVEV (reference sequence). Using RNA transcripts as the source, TCR beta CDR3 regions were amplified. TCR CDR3 underwent first-round RT-PCR with the HTBI primer set. TCRdb redid the calling of the multiplex PCR reads with MiXCR, one entry per CDR3 protein. The table shows 50,000 to 60,000 distinct CDR3 sequences, with roughly 50% occurring only once. The sample is drawn from a study of T cells in Graves' hyperthyroidism and ophthalmopathy. Regarding the study as a whole: Blood also held most thyroid clonotypes expanded beyond 0.001. Stable hyperthyroidism was separated from ophthalmopathy by a model based on 13 V-J features.

Sample: blood. The origin of this receptor is a woman between 50 and 59 years old with Graves' ophthalmopathy. This chain connects TRBV27 to TRBJ1-2; the match to TRBD1 covers 8 bases. CDR3 amino acids: CASSMQGAGGYTF. Written as DNA, the CDR3 is TGTGCCAGCAGTATGCAGGGGGCGGGCGGCTACACCTTC.